This T cell receptor beta chain emerged from a study of shared clonotypes between healthy human individuals. Study overall: Donor composition was a couple of women and three men, aged 18 to 49.

Data came from immunoSEQ multiplex PCR; TCRdb stores just in-frame clones and leaves some out. The table has about 2.3 million clones, roughly 90% seen once. CDR3 length: 15 residues. V was shortened by 5 bases and J by 6 bases, with 17 bases between the two germline ends. Per the germline V gene, CDR1 is MNHEY and CDR2 is SVGAGI. All the donors were Caucasian adults who lived in Nashville, Tennessee. A CD45RA-negative memory subset and a CD45RA+ naive subset were separated from the CD4+ cells. V gene TRBV6-5 combines with J gene TRBJ1-5, with D tentatively TRBD1 (6 bases). The sample comprised naive CD4+ T cells from PBMCs. The subset is: CD45RA+ positively selected. The TCR sequence derives from a man aged 18 to 35 in good health. Some clones in this sample may be carry-over from other donors' samples. The CDR3 region is CASSPLGGHSQPQHF. The CDR3 nucleotides are TGTGCCAGCAGTCCCCTAGGGGGGCATAGTCAGCCCCAGCATTTT.